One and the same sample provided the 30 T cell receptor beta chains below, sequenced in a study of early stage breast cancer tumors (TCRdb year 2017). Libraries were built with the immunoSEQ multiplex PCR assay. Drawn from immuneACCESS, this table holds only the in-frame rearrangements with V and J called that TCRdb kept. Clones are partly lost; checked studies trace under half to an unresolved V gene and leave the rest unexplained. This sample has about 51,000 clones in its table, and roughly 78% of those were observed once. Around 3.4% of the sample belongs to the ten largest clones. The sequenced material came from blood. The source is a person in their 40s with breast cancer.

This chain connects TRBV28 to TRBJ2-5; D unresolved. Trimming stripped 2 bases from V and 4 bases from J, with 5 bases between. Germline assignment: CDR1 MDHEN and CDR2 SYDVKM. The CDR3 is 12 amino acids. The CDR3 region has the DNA TGTGCCAGCAGTTTAAACTCAGAGACCCAGTACTTC. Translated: CASSLNSETQYF.

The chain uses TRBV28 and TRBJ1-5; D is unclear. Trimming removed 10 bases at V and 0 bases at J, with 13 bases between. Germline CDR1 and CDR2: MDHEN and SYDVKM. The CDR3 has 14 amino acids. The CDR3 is CATKTLYSNQPQHF. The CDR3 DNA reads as TGTGCCACCAAGACACTCTATAGCAATCAGCCCCAGCATTTT.

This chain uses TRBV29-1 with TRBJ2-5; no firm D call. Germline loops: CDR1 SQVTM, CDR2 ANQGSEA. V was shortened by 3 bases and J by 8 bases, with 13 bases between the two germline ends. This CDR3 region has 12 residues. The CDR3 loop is CSVDRESVTQYF. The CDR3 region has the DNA TGCAGCGTTGATAGAGAGTCGGTCACCCAGTACTTC.

The CDR3 sequence: CASSPNTGGSDTQYF. Written as DNA, the CDR3 is TGTGCCAGCTCACCCAATACAGGTGGGTCAGATACGCAGTATTTT. The V gene is TRBV18, the J gene TRBJ2-3, with D perhaps TRBD1 (5 bases). The CDR3 contains 15 residues. Between the trimmed V and J ends, which lost 3 bases and 4 bases, there was a span of 14 bases. Per germline, CDR1 KGHSH and CDR2 LQKENI.

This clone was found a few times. CDR3 nucleotides: TGTGCCAGCAGCTCCCGCAGTGAGCCAGATACGCAGTATTTT. Translating gives CASSSRSEPDTQYF. This chain links TRBV5-4 with TRBJ2-3; D not resolved. The CDR3 contains 14 residues. CDR1 and CDR2 from the germline V gene are SGHNT and YYREEE (reference sequence). V lost 3 bases and J 4 bases, leaving 12 bases between the germline ends.

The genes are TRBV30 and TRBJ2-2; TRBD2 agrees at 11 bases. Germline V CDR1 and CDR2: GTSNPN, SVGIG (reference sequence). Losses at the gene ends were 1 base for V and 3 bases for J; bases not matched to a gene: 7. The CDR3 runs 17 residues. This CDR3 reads CAWSAHSGRGDTGELFF. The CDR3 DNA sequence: TGTGCCTGGAGTGCGCATAGCGGGAGGGGGGACACCGGGGAGCTGTTTTTT.

The CDR3 loop reads CASSPGREDTQYF. CDR3 bases: TGTGCCAGCTCACCAGGACGAGAAGATACGCAGTATTTT. V and J are TRBV18 and TRBJ2-3; no clear D. Looked up from germline, CDR1 is KGHSH and CDR2 is LQKENI. The CDR3 runs 13 residues. Trimming left V 2 bases short and J 5 bases short, with 8 bases between.

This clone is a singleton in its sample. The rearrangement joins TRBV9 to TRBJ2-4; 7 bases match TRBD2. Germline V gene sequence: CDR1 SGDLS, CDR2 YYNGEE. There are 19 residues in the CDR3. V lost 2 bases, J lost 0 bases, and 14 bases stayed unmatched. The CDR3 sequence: CASSVWEGGRKLAKNIQYF. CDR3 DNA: TGTGCCAGCAGCGTTTGGGAGGGCGGGAGAAAACTAGCCAAAAACATTCAGTACTTC.

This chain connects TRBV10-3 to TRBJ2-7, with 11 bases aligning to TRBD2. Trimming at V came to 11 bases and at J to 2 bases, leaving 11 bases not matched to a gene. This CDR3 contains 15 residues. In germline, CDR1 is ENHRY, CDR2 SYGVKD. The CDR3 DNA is TGTGCCTCCAGAAAACTAGCGGGAGACACCTACGAGCAGTACTTC. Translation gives CASRKLAGDTYEQYF.

The CDR3 nucleotides read TGTGCCAGCAGCGAAACTAGTATCATAGAGACCCAGTACTTC. The encoded protein is CASSETSIIETQYF. The chain couples TRBV9 to TRBJ2-5, with D tentatively TRBD2 (5 bases). The CDR3 is 14 amino acids. The germline gives CDR1 SGDLS, CDR2 YYNGEE. Trimming left V 3 bases short and J 4 bases short, with 13 bases between. Based on the CDR3 plus reference TRBV9 and TRBJ2-5, the full variable domain is DSGVTQTPKHLITATGQRVTLRCSPRSGDLSVYWYQQSLDQGLQFLIQYYNGEERAKGNILERFSAQQFPDLHSELNLSSLELGDSALYFCASSETSIIETQYFGPGTRLLVL.

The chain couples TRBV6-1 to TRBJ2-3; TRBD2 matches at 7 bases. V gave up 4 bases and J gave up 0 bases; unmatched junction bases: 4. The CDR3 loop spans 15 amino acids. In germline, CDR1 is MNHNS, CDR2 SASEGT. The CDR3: CASSVGGESTDTQYF. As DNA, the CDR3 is TGTGCCAGCAGTGTGGGAGGGGAAAGCACAGATACGCAGTATTTT.

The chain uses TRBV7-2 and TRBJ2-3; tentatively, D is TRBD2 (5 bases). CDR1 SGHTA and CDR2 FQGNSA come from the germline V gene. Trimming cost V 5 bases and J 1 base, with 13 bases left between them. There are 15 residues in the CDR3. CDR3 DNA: TGTGCCAGCAGCCCAGACTATTCCCGCACAGATACGCAGTATTTT. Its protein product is CASSPDYSRTDTQYF. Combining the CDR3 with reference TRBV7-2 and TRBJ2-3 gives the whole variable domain GAGVSQSPSNKVTEKGKDVELRCDPISGHTALYWYRQSLGQGLEFLIYFQGNSAPDKSGLPSDRFSAERTGGSVSTLTIQRTQQEDSAVYLCASSPDYSRTDTQYFGPGTRLTVL.

CDR3 bases: TGTGCCAGCAGCTCCGAAGGGGAAACCGGGGAGCTGTTTTTT. This sequence encodes CASSSEGETGELFF. The chain is built from TRBV7-8 and TRBJ2-2, with D possibly TRBD1 on 5 matching bases. Trimming shortened V by 4 bases and J by 5 bases, and 11 bases separated the two germline ends. CDR3 size: 14 residues. The germline gives CDR1 SGHVS, CDR2 FQNEAQ.

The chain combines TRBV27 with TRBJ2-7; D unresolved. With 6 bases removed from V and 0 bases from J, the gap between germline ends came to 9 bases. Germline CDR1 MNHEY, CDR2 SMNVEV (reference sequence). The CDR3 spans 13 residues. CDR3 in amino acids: CASSLQDSYEQYF. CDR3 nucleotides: TGTGCCAGCAGCCTCCAGGACTCCTACGAGCAGTACTTC.

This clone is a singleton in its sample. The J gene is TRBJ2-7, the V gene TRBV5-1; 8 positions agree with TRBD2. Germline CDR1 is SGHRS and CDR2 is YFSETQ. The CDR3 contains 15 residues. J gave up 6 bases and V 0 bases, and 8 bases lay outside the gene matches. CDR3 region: CASSLAPGLDVEQYF. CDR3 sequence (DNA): TGCGCCAGCAGCTTGGCCCCGGGACTAGACGTCGAGCAGTACTTC.

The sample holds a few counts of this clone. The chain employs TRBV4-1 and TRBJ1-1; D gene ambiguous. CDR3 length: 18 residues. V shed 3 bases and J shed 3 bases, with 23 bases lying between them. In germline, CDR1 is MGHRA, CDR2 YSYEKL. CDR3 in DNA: TGCGCCAGCAGCCACAAAGGCCGACCTAGGGTGCCCCACACTGAAGCTTTCTTT. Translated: CASSHKGRPRVPHTEAFF.

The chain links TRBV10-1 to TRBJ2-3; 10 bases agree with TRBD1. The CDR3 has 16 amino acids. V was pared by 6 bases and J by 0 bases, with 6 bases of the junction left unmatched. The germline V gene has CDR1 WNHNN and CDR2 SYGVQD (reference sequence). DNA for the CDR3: TGCGCCAGCAGGAAGGGGACAGGGGCTAGCACAGATACGCAGTATTTT. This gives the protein CASRKGTGASTDTQYF.

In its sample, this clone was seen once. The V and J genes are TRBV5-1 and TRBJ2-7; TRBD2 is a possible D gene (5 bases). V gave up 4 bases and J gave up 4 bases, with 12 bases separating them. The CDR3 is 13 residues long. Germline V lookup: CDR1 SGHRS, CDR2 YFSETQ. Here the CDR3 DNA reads TGCGCCAGCAGCGTTGGGAGAACTTACGAGCAGTACTTC. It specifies CASSVGRTYEQYF.

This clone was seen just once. CDR3 coding DNA: TGTGCCAGCAGCCGGCTGGGAGGGCCGGTCACCGGGGAGCTGTTTTTT. Its protein is CASSRLGGPVTGELFF. The rearrangement joins TRBV11-2 to TRBJ2-2; 7 bases fit TRBD2. Per germline, CDR1 SGHAT and CDR2 FQNNGV. Germline trimming cut 5 bases from V and 4 bases from J; bases unmatched to any gene: 10. The CDR3 consists of 16 residues.

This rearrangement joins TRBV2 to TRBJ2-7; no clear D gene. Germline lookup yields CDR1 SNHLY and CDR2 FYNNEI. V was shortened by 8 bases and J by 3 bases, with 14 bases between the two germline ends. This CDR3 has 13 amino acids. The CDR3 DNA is TGTGCCAGCCATTCGGACGACAACTACGAGCAGTACTTC. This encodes CASHSDDNYEQYF.

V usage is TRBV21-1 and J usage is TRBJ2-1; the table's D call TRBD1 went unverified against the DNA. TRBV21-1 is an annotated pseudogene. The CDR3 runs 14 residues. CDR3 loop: CASSARQGWYEQFF. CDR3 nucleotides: TGTGCCAGCAGCGCTAGACAGGGGTGGTATGAGCAGTTCTTC.

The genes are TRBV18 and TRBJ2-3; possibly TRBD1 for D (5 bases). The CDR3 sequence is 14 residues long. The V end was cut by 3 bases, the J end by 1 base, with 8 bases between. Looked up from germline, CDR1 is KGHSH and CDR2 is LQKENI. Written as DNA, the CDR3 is TGTGCCAGCTCACCCGCCAGGGGCACAGATACGCAGTATTTT. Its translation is CASSPARGTDTQYF.

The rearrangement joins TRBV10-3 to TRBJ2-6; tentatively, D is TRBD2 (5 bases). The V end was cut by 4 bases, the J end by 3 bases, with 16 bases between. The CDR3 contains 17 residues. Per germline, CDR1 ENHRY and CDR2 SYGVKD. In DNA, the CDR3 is TGTGCCATCAGTGTGTCCCCTCCCGGGGTTGGGGCCAACGTCCTGACTTTC. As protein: CAISVSPPGVGANVLTF.

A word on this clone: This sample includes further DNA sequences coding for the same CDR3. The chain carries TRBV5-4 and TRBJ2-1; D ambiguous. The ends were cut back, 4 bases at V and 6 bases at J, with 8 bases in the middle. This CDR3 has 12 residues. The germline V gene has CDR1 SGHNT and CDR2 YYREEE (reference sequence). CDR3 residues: CASSPAGNEQFF. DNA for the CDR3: TGTGCCAGCAGCCCTGCAGGCAATGAGCAGTTCTTC.

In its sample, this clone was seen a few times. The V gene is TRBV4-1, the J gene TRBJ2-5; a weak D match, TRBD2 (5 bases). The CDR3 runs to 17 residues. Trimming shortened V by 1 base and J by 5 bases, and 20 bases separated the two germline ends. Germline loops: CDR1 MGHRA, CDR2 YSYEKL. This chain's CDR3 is CASSQVGGGPKVETQYF. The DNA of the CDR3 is TGCGCCAGCAGCCAAGTCGGCGGCGGGCCCAAAGTGGAGACCCAGTACTTC.

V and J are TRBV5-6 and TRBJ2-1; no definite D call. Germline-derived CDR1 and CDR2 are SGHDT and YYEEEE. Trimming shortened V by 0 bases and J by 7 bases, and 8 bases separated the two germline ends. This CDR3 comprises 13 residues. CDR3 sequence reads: CASSLAPKNEQFF. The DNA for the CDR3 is TGTGCCAGCAGCTTGGCCCCAAAAAATGAGCAGTTCTTC.

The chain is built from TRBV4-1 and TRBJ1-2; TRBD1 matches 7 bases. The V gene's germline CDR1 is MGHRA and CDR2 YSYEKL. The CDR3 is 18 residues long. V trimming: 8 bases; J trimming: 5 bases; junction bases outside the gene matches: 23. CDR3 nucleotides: TGCGCCAGCGACGGACCCTGGGACAGCCTAATTTTTTATTATGGCTACACCTTC. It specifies CASDGPWDSLIFYYGYTF.

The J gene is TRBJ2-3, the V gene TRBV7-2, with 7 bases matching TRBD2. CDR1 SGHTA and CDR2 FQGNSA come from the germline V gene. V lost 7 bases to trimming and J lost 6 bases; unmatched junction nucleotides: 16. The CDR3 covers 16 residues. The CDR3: CASTLTPLAGVDTQYF. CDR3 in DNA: TGTGCCAGCACCCTAACACCTCTTGCGGGAGTGGATACGCAGTATTTT.

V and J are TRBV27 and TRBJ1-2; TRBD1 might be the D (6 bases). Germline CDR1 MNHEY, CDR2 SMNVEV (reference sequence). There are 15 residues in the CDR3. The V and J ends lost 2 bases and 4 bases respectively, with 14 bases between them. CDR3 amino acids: CASSLGARGPYGYTF. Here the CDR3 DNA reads TGTGCCAGCAGTTTAGGGGCCAGGGGACCCTATGGCTACACCTTC.

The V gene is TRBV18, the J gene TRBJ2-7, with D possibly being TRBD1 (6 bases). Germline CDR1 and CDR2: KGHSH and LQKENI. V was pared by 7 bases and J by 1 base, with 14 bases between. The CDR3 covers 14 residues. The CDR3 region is CASWTGTGSYEQYF. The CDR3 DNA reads TGTGCCAGCTGGACCGGTACAGGGTCCTACGAGCAGTACTTC.